What follows describes a single T cell receptor (beta chain). Its antigen is still unknown. Between the trimmed V and J ends, which lost 2 bases and 7 bases, there was a span of 9 bases. Germline V gene data show CDR1 as MNHNY and CDR2 as SVGAGI (reference sequence). The CDR3 totals 14 residues. Both 60 Vbeta primers and 13 Jbeta primers went into the PCR. The data were produced by immunoSEQ multiplex PCR, yet TCRdb's version contains in-frame clones alone and is incomplete. The table has about 170,000 clones, less than 90% seen once. The data belong to a study of cytomegalovirus exposure and HLA in healthy donors. Study outcomes and limitations: Association of a missense DCLRE1C variant with TCR beta V- and J-gene trimming was reported in a later analysis.

The source of this sequence is a woman aged 50 to 65 in good health and CMV-seropositive. The rearrangement joins TRBV6-6 to TRBJ1-6; tentative D call: TRBD1 (5 bases). The sample consisted of PBMCs. Written as DNA, the CDR3 is TGTGCCAGCAGTTACCAGGGCGAGAATTCACCCCTCCACTTT. This translates into CASSYQGENSPLHF.